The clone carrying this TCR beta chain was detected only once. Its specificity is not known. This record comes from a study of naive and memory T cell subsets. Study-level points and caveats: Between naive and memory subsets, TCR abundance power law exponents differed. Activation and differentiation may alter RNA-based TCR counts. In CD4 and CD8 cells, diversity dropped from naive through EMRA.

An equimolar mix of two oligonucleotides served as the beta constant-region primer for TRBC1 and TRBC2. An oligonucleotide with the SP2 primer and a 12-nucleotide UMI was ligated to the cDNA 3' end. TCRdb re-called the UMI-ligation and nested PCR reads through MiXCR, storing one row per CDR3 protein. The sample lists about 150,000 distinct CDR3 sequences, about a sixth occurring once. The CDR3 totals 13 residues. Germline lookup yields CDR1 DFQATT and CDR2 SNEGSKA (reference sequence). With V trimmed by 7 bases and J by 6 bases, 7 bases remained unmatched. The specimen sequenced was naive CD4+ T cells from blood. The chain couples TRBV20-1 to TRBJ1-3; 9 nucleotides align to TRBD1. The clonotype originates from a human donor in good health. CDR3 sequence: CSGKQGAKNTIYF. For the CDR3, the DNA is TGCAGTGGCAAACAGGGGGCGAAAAACACCATATATTTT.